The present TCR beta chain was sequenced within a study of shared clonotypes between healthy human individuals (dated by TCRdb to about 2020). Background for the entire study: The cohort included three men and a couple of women between 18 and 49 years of age. To estimate repertoire size and how much clonotypes are shared between individuals, the study performed deep sequencing of blood TCR repertoires from a few healthy adults. Leukapheresis yielded between about 0.8 and 8.9 billion PBMCs per donor. For each donor, CD4 naive and CD4 memory were each run on three plates, CD8 naive on two plates, and CD8 memory on one plate. Different laboratories and diverse techniques were used to prepare libraries and sequence TCR repertoires, to increase sequencing depth and limit assay-specific biases. Results the study describes overall, beyond this receptor: Only blood was sampled, and tissue TCR repertoires likely differ from those in blood. Because the study included a small number of donors, the genetic and exposure-history diversity represented was limited. Across several donors, around 5.4% of naive CD4, roughly 3.3% of naive CD8, 2% to 2.5% of memory CD4, and 0.3% to 0.45% of memory CD8 clonotypes were shared. Pairwise subsampling led to the expectation that sequencing depth would affect the degree of clonotype sharing among donors. Rarefaction of sorted-subset datasets indicated incomplete sequencing despite the large sequencing depth. Clonotypes shared by all four sorted-subset donors showed higher generation probabilities than non-shared clonotypes. Naive subsets generally had larger estimated clonotype richness than memory subsets did.

Of note for this clone: The clone's antigen remains unknown. No base quality information exists; no much larger clone differs at one position.

The donors were healthy, HIV-negative adults who had no recently reported acute infections or vaccinations. All donors were Caucasian adults living in Nashville, Tennessee, USA. Magnetic negative selection was used to enrich CD4+ T cells, after which naive cells were positively selected on CD45RA and the negative fraction became the memory subset. Blood was obtained by leukapheresis, after which PBMCs were separated by Ficoll-Histopaque density gradient centrifugation and cryopreserved in liquid nitrogen vapor phase. Purity and quantity of every magnetically sorted T cell population were checked by analytical flow cytometry. Genomic DNA was isolated from each sorted fraction and quantified by UV absorbance on a Nanodrop 2000c. TCR CDR3 regions were amplified from genomic DNA by multiplex PCR using the deep immunoSEQ assay. Genomic DNA extracted from each cell subset was distributed evenly over all wells of several immunoSEQ 96-well plates, and each plate served as one replicate. For sorted subsets, each replicate PCR was loaded with about 0.2 ug genomic DNA, equivalent to 25,000 to 30,000 T cell genomes. The purified libraries were quantified using a Qubit 3.0 fluorometer, sized with a Bioanalyzer 2100, and then quantified again using the KAPA Library Quantification kit. Every immunoSEQ 96-well plate was sequenced on a dedicated single-read 150-cycle Illumina NextSeq 550 flow cell. As for the original processing: Because only junctional sequences without quality scores were contained in the immunoSEQ output, filtering matching that applied to full-length reads could not be performed. Sequences were annotated with PyIR, a Python wrapper for IgBLAST v1.9, and V/J genes and CDR3 were assigned using IMGT germline references. Reads with weak V/J assignments (E-value above 1e-6), missing CDR3, stop codons, out-of-frame junctions, or ambiguous translated residues were removed. V3J clonotypes were defined as sequences sharing the same inferred V gene, J gene, and CDR3 amino acid sequence. Percentage overlap between repertoires was calculated by dividing the number of shared unique clonotypes by the size of the smaller repertoire. RTK rarefaction, the Chao1 estimator, and Recon v2.1 estimates of unobserved clonotypes were used to assess repertoire richness. Generation probabilities for all TCRbeta clonotypes obtained by the gDNA method from a handful of donors were computed using OLGA. The table was pulled from immuneACCESS by TCRdb, which kept in-frame rearrangements only. Such tables lose some clones; where checked, under half of the loss comes from unresolved V genes, and the rest has no known cause. V and J calls and clone size are those listed in that table; D and trimming were worked out from the DNA. This sample comprises about 340,000 clones, more than 60% of them detected only once. About 10% of the sample belongs to the ten largest clones.

V is cut back by 5 bases and J by 4 bases, with 8 bases in the junction unmatched. Reading from cysteine to phenylalanine, the CDR3 counts 17 amino acids. The CDR3 DNA has 51 bases and is translated from base 1. Taken from the germline V gene, the CDR1 and CDR2 loops are SGHVS and FNYEAQ. The receptor chain draws on TRBV7-6 and TRBJ2-3, and 14 bases in between align with TRBD2. The sequence derives from a man younger than 45 in good health. The specimen was memory CD4+ T cells sorted from blood. Sample cell subset or site, as interpreted from the label and publication: CD45RA-negative fraction. The base sequence is TGTGCCAGCAGCACAGGGACTAGCGGGAGTCGTGCAGATACGCAGTATTTT. The encoded protein is CASSTGTSGSRADTQYF.